This entry describes one T cell receptor (beta chain). Antigen specificity is unknown. The sample's time point: neoterminal ileum biopsy at postoperative endoscopy, about 6 months after surgery. Trimming left V 4 bases short and J 3 bases short, with 11 bases between. The CDR3 spans 14 residues. Germline assignment: CDR1 SGDLS and CDR2 YYNGEE. The data originate from a study of T cell repertoires in ileal Crohn's disease. In the study overall: At surgery, around 36% of patients smoked, with median disease duration 7.9 years. At postoperative colonoscopy, neoterminal ileum biopsies were taken as M6.

Clones were sequenced by immunoSEQ multiplex PCR, and TCRdb holds only the in-frame ones, with some missing. Seen here are about 62,000 clones, around nine tenths observed once, and the top ten hold roughly 2%. Regarding the study as a whole: Compared with non-smokers, active smokers at surgery showed more clonal expansions. Mucosal expansions were suggested to be mainly CD8 T cells.

The chain combines TRBV9 with TRBJ2-1; perhaps TRBD2 as D (5 bases). This TCR derives from an adult with Crohn's disease. Sequenced input: ileal tissue. The CDR3 protein is CASSPDGVYNEQFF. The CDR3 region has the DNA TGTGCCAGCAGCCCGGACGGGGTCTACAATGAGCAGTTCTTC.